This TCR beta chain was observed in a study of identical twins. The study, taken as a whole, reports: Twins shared out-of-frame alpha sequences with excess low generation probability. Findings came from cross-sectional statistics, without long-term follow-up of donors.

This clonotype was observed a few times. Antigen specificity is unknown. CDR1 and CDR2 (germline): MNHEY, SVGAGI. This CDR3 contains 14 residues. The V end was cut by 0 bases, the J end by 2 bases, with 7 bases between. A universal primer site was created by template switching, with the cDNA bearing unique molecular identifiers. TCRdb fed the 5' RACE reads into MiXCR, producing one record per CDR3 protein. The table lists hundreds of thousands of distinct CDR3 sequences, 15% to 20% of them singletons. Another study also made use of these data, one on T cells expressing NK-cell markers. From that paper: Also leading the CD3+CD56-NKG2C+ fraction in a handful of donors were these clonotypes.

V gene TRBV6-5 combines with J gene TRBJ1-1; D unclear. The TCR originated in a young woman in good health. The sample was PBMCs. The CDR3 loop reads CASSYSSTNTEAFF. CDR3 DNA sequence: TGTGCCAGCAGTTACTCGAGTACTAACACTGAAGCTTTCTTT.